This T cell receptor beta chain was observed in a study of beta chain features in type 1 diabetes. This CDR3 comprises 15 residues. CDR1 and CDR2 (germline): MGHRA, YSYEKL. Trimming left V 3 bases short and J 1 base short, with 12 bases between. There are a few counts of this clone. What it binds is unknown. The study's findings and limits: Whether HLA type influences TCRB rearrangement remained unresolved here. The study found fewer insertions and more deletions at VDJ junctions in type 1 diabetes patients.

Expressed TCRB transcripts were sequenced because the isolated RNA had all been reverse transcribed beforehand. Clones were read by immunoSEQ multiplex PCR, and TCRdb kept only the in-frame ones, dropping some. The sample carries 200,000 to 250,000 clones, under 13% recorded once. Material for sequencing was central memory CD4+ T cells from blood. V usage is TRBV4-1 and J usage is TRBJ1-2; perhaps TRBD1 as D (5 bases). The receptor was derived from a man aged 18 to 29 in good health. The CDR3 protein is CASSHPSGNNYGYTF. CDR3 DNA sequence: TGCGCCAGCAGCCACCCCTCAGGGAATAACTATGGCTACACCTTC.